This entry features one T cell receptor (beta chain) sequence. Participants were aged about 18 to 89 years from roughly 25 US areas. Up to 2 weeks before entering the study, exposed participants had met a COVID-19 case. Under the authors' procedure: Reference gene primer amplification gave nucleated cell count estimates. TCRdb's copy holds only in-frame clones and misses some; the assay was immunoSEQ multiplex PCR. V and J calls and clone size follow that table, whereas D and trimming were derived from the DNA. The repertoire holds approximately 190,000 clones, around 84% seen once, with roughly 3.1% in the top ten. V was pared by 2 bases and J by 5 bases, with 9 bases between. This CDR3 is 13 amino acids long. The sample originates from a study of blood T cell repertoires in COVID-19. In the study overall: Specimens from acute and convalescent COVID-19 originated in the United States, Italy and Spain.

The origin of this receptor is a woman aged 25 to 39 who had been exposed to COVID-19. Source material: PBMCs or T cells enriched from blood (not recorded which). The rearrangement joins TRBV12-3 or TRBV12-4 to TRBJ2-5; no reliable D call. DNA of the CDR3: TGTGCCAGCAGTTTATCCGGGTGGGAGACCCAGTACTTC. Amino acid sequence: CASSLSGWETQYF.